This T cell receptor beta chain comes out of a study of blood T cell repertoires in COVID-19. Turning to the study itself: Samples of COVID-19 (acute and convalescent) were obtained from the United States, Italy and Spain. PBMCs, B-cell-depleted T cells, or T cells were the source of the cDNA or gDNA that made up the material.

Germline values: CDR1 LNHNV, CDR2 YYDKDF (reference sequence). Trimming took off 6 bases at V and 8 bases at J, with 8 bases between the two ends. CDR3 length: 12 residues. Source study methods: It was from reference gene primer amplification that nucleated cell counts were estimated. Measured with immunoSEQ multiplex PCR; TCRdb has only the in-frame clones, and not every one. V and J calls and clone size follow that table, whereas D and trimming were derived from the DNA. The profile shows around 170,000 clones, roughly 86% of them singletons. The specimen was peripheral blood. The chain couples TRBV15 to TRBJ1-6, with no clear D. The sequence was obtained from a woman aged 25 to 39 with active or convalescent COVID-19. The CDR3 here is CATRRPDSPLHF. The CDR3 DNA sequence: TGTGCCACCAGGAGGCCTGATTCACCCCTCCACTTT.